This T cell receptor beta chain was obtained from a study of T cells in Graves' hyperthyroidism and ophthalmopathy. Broader study findings: Blood also held most thyroid clonotypes expanded beyond 0.001.

Researchers amplified the TCR beta CDR3 regions from RNA transcripts. The study used the HTBI primer set for a first-round RT-PCR of the TCR CDR3. MiXCR was run by TCRdb on the multiplex PCR reads, yielding one entry per CDR3 protein. This sample has around 610,000 distinct CDR3 sequences, with 14% to 15% found just once. This clonotype was recorded a few times. Its target is not known. Fresh 10 ml peripheral blood yielded PBMCs. Germline CDR1 and CDR2: SGHRS and YFSETQ. The CDR3 consists of 15 residues. V was clipped by 4 bases and J by 3 bases; unmatched bases: 10. The chain couples TRBV5-1 to TRBJ2-7; 7 bases are a match to TRBD1. The sample was blood. The sequence was collected from a woman aged 40 to 50 with Graves' ophthalmopathy. This CDR3 is CASSLTGTASYEQYF. Here the CDR3 DNA reads TGCGCCAGCAGCCTCACCGGGACAGCGAGCTACGAGCAGTACTTC.